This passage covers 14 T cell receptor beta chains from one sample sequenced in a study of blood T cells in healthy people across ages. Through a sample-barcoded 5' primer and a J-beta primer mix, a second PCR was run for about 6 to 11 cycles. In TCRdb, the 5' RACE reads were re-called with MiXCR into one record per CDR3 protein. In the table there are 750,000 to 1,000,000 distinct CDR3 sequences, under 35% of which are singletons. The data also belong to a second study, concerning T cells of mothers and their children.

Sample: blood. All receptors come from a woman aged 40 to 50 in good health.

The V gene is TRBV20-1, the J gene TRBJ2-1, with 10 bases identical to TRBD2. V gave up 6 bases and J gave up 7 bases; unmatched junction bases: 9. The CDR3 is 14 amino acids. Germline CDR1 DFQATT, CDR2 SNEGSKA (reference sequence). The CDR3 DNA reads TGCAGTGCCGAAAGCGGGGGGGCGCGGAATGAGCAGTTCTTC. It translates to CSAESGGARNEQFF.

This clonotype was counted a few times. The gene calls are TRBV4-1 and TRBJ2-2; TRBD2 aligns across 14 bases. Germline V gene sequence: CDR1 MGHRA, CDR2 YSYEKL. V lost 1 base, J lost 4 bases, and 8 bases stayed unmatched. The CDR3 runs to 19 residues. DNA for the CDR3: TGCGCCAGCAGCCAAGTCGGACTAGCGGGGGGACCGGGCACCGGGGAGCTGTTTTTT. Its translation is CASSQVGLAGGPGTGELFF.

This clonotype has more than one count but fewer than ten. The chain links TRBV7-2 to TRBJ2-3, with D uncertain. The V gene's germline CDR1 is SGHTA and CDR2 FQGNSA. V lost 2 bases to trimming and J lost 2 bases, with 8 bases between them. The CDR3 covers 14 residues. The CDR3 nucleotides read TGTGCCAGCAGCTTATGGACGCTCACAGATACGCAGTATTTT. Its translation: CASSLWTLTDTQYF.

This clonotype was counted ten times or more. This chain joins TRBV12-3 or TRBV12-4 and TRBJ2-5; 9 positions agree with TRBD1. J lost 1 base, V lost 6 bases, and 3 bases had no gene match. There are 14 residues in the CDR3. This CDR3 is CASSPTGGQETQYF. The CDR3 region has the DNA TGTGCCAGCAGCCCGACAGGGGGCCAAGAGACCCAGTACTTC.

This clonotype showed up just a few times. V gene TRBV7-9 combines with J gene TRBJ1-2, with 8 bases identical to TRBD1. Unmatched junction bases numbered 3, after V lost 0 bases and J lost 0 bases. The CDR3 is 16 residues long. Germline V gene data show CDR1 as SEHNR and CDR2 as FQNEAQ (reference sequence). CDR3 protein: CASSLALTGANYGYTF. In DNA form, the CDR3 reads TGTGCCAGCAGCTTAGCTCTGACAGGGGCTAACTATGGCTACACCTTC.

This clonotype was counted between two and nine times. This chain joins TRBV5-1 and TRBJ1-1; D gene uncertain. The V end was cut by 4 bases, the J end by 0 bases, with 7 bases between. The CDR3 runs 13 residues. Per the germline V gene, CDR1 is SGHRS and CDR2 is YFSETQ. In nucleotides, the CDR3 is TGCGCCAGCAGCGGATACATGAACACTGAAGCTTTCTTT. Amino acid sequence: CASSGYMNTEAFF.

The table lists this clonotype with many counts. The CDR3 nucleotides are TGTGCCAGCAGCCCCAAGGGGGGGTCCCCAGAGACCCAGTACTTC. Its protein product is CASSPKGGSPETQYF. The V and J genes are TRBV7-3 and TRBJ2-5; tentative D call: TRBD2 (7 bases). Germline V gene data show CDR1 as SGHTA and CDR2 as FQGTGA. Between the trimmed V and J ends, which lost 5 bases and 4 bases, there was a span of 17 bases. This CDR3 is built from 15 residues.

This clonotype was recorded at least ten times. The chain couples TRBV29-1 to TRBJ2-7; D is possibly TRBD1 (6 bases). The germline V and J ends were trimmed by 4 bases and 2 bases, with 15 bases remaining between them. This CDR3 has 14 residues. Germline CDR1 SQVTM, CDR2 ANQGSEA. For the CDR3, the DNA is TGCAGCGTTGCCTTCACAGGGAAGGCCTACGAGCAGTACTTC. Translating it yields CSVAFTGKAYEQYF.

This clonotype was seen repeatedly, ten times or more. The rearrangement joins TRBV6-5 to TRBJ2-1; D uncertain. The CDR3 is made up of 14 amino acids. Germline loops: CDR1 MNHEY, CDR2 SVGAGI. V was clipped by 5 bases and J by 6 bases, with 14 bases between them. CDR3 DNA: TGTGCCAGCAGTGCCCAGTTGAATCTCAATGAGCAGTTCTTC. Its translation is CASSAQLNLNEQFF.

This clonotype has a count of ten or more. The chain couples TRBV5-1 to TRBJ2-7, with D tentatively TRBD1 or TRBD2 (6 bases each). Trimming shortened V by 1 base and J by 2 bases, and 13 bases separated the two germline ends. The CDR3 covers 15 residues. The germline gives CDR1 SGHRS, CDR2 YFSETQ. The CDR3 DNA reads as TGCGCCAGCAGCTTGTGGAGGGGGACCACCTACGAGCAGTACTTC. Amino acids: CASSLWRGTTYEQYF.

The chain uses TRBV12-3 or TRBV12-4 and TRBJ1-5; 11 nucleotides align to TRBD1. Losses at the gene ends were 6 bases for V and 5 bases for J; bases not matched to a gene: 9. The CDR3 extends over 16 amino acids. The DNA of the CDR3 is TGTGCCAGCAGCGAGGGGGGGACAGGGGGACATCAGCCCCAGCATTTT. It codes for CASSEGGTGGHQPQHF.

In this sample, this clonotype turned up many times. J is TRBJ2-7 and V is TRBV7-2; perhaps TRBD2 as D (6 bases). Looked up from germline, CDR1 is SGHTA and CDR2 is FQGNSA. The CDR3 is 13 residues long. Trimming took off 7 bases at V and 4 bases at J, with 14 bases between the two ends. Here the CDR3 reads CASTRGGIYEQYF. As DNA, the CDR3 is TGTGCCAGCACCCGAGGAGGGATTTACGAGCAGTACTTC.

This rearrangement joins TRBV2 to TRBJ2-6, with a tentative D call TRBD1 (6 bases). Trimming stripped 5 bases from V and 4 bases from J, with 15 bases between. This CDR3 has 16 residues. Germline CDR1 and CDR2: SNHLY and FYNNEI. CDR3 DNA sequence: TGTGCCAGCAGTTCCACACAGGGATCCGGGGCCAACGTCCTGACTTTC. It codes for CASSSTQGSGANVLTF.

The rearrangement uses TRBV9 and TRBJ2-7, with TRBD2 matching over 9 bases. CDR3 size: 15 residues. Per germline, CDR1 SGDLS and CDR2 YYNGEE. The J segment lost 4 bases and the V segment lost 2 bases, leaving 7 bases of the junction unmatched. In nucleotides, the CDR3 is TGTGCCAGCAGCGTGGATAGCGGGGGCTTTTACGAGCAGTACTTC. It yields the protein CASSVDSGGFYEQYF.